Sequencing of this TCR beta chain was carried out in a study of shared clonotypes between healthy human individuals. Produced via immunoSEQ multiplex PCR; TCRdb's table is partial and in-frame only. The data hold 2 million to 2.5 million clones, with approximately 90% observed a single time. From germline, CDR1 is MGHDK and CDR2 SYGVNS. CDR3 length: 14 amino acids. The ends were cut back, 7 bases at V and 5 bases at J, with 18 bases in the middle. This clonotype was sampled from a man aged 18 to 30 in good health. Some clones in this sample may be carry-over from other donors' samples. The source material was naive CD4+ T cells from PBMCs. Subset defined: CD45RA+ positively selected. The chain joins TRBV25-1 to TRBJ2-7; D may be TRBD1 or TRBD2 (5 bases each). CDR3: CASNRAGSSHEQYF. The CDR3 nucleotides are TGTGCCAGCAACCGGGCAGGGAGTTCCCACGAGCAGTACTTC.